Shown below are 21 T cell receptor beta chains from a single sample sequenced in a study of monozygotic twins with inflammatory bowel disease. TCRdb re-called the 5' RACE reads; every CDR3 protein appears as one record, without DNA. The repertoire table contains 350,000 to 400,000 distinct CDR3 sequences. The material sequenced was blood. The receptors derive from a human donor with ulcerative colitis or Crohn's disease, or a healthy co-twin of an affected twin (not recorded which).

The genes are TRBV5-1 and TRBJ2-1. CDR1 is SGHRS and CDR2 is YFSETQ in the germline V gene. The CDR3 has 16 amino acids. CDR3 protein: CASSLATVYSYNEQFF.

The V and J genes are TRBV7-2 and TRBJ2-7; TCRdb outputs TRBD2, but without DNA this stays unchecked. The germline CDR1 and CDR2 sequences are SGHTA and FQGNSA. The CDR3 runs 14 residues. CDR3 protein: CASSSKTSLNEQYF.

The genes are TRBV12-3 or TRBV12-4 and TRBJ2-1; TCRdb's assignment of TRBD2 cannot be checked, as there is no DNA. The CDR3 contains 15 residues. The chain's CDR3 is CASSFRAVSYNEQFF.

This sequence joins TRBV30 and TRBJ1-2. This CDR3 is built from 15 residues. In germline, CDR1 is GTSNPN, CDR2 SVGIG (reference sequence). CDR3 region: CAWSVLVSSGYGYTF.

The chain joins TRBV5-6 to TRBJ2-7; TCRdb outputs TRBD1, but without DNA this stays unchecked. CDR3 length: 13 residues. Per the germline V gene, CDR1 is SGHDT and CDR2 is YYEEEE. CDR3 sequence: CASSPGYTYEQYF.

This chain connects TRBV15 to TRBJ1-4. CDR1 is LNHNV and CDR2 is YYDKDF in the germline V gene (reference sequence). The CDR3 has 12 amino acids. The CDR3 loop reads CATSVSAGKLFF.

The J gene is TRBJ2-1, the V gene TRBV5-6. From germline, CDR1 is SGHDT and CDR2 YYEEEE. CDR3 length equals 13 residues. The CDR3 sequence is CASSLGANNEQFF.

The rearrangement uses TRBV4-2 and TRBJ1-2. The CDR3 contains 15 residues. CDR1 and CDR2 (germline): LGHNA, YNFKEQ. CDR3 in amino acids: CASSTISTENYGYTF.

The chain uses TRBV18 and TRBJ2-7. CDR1 and CDR2 from the germline V gene are KGHSH and LQKENI. The CDR3 length is 16 residues. The chain's CDR3 is CASSPPVGNTSYEQYF. The variable domain in full, completed from reference TRBV18 and TRBJ2-7, reads NAGVMQNPRHLVRRRGQEARLRCSPMKGHSHVYWYRQLPEEGLKFMVYLQKENIIDESGMPKERFSAEFPKEGPSILRIQQVVRGDSAAYFCASSPPVGNTSYEQYFGPGTRLTVT.

The chain employs TRBV6-5 and TRBJ2-3. Germline V gene data show CDR1 as MNHEY and CDR2 as SVGAGI. CDR3 size: 16 residues. The CDR3 sequence: CASSYSSSSLSYTQYF.

The chain employs TRBV2 and TRBJ2-7; the TRBD1 assignment by TCRdb is unverifiable without DNA. This CDR3 is 13 amino acids long. Germline values: CDR1 SNHLY, CDR2 FYNNEI. This chain's CDR3 is CASMDRLSYEQYF.

The J gene is TRBJ2-2, the V gene TRBV19; TCRdb names TRBD1, which stays unverified in the absence of DNA. In germline, CDR1 is LNHDA, CDR2 SQIVND (reference sequence). The CDR3 is 15 residues long. The CDR3 loop is CASSPGQGFTGELFF.

The V and J genes are TRBV6-5 and TRBJ2-7; TCRdb's assignment of TRBD1 cannot be checked, as there is no DNA. Looked up from germline, CDR1 is MNHEY and CDR2 is SVGAGI. The CDR3 length is 14 residues. The CDR3 region is CASSYGRNSYEQYF.

The chain employs TRBV20-1 and TRBJ2-3; TCRdb's D call of TRBD1 is untestable without DNA. The CDR3 covers 15 residues. Germline CDR1 is DFQATT and CDR2 is SNEGSKA (reference sequence). CDR3 sequence: CSAIRGTGGPDTQYF.

J is TRBJ2-5 and V is TRBV5-5. Per the germline V gene, CDR1 is SGHKS and CDR2 is YYEKEE (reference sequence). The CDR3 runs 13 residues. CDR3 sequence reads: CSSSLDGWVTQYF.

This chain joins TRBV5-1 and TRBJ2-1; the D call of TRBD1 rests on TCRdb alone, since no DNA is present to check it. Germline lookup yields CDR1 SGHRS and CDR2 YFSETQ. This CDR3 contains 15 residues. The CDR3 loop is CASSNMGQGIDEQFF.

The J gene is TRBJ2-2, the V gene TRBV20-1. The CDR3 runs to 13 residues. Germline CDR1 is DFQATT and CDR2 is SNEGSKA (reference sequence). CDR3 amino acids: CSVGGANTGELFF.

This chain connects TRBV10-3 to TRBJ2-7; the D call of TRBD2 rests on TCRdb alone, since no DNA is present to check it. The germline CDR1 and CDR2 sequences are ENHRY and SYGVKD. This CDR3 is built from 15 residues. CDR3 residues: CAISDGLALSYEQYF.

The V call is TRBV20-1, the J call TRBJ2-5; the D gene TCRdb calls, TRBD2, cannot be checked with no DNA. The length of the CDR3 is 16 residues. Germline CDR1 is DFQATT and CDR2 is SNEGSKA (reference sequence). The CDR3 region is CSARDKWRGEQETQYF.

The rearrangement uses TRBV5-6 and TRBJ1-2. This CDR3 is 15 amino acids long. The germline CDR1 and CDR2 sequences are SGHDT and YYEEEE. CDR3: CASSEIGEGRYGYTF.

The J gene is TRBJ2-2, the V gene TRBV12-3 or TRBV12-4; TCRdb calls TRBD1, which cannot be checked without DNA. The CDR3 loop spans 15 amino acids. The CDR3 is CASSPQGQGDGELFF.